This T cell receptor beta chain was identified during a study of shared clonotypes between healthy human individuals. Running of the assay took place at deep level. The sorted-subset replicate PCRs were given 200 ng DNA, which is 30,000 to 35,000 T cell genomes. TCRdb keeps only in-frame clones here, not all; method: immunoSEQ multiplex PCR. This table has approximately 530,000 clones, almost 97% appearing once. About this clone itself: Antigen specificity is unknown.

Those who donated were healthy HIV-negative adults, with no recent acute infections or vaccinations reported. Study-wide findings and caveats: Only blood was sampled; tissue repertoires likely differ.

Germline V lookup: CDR1 SGHVS, CDR2 FQNEAQ. Unmatched junction bases numbered 8, after V lost 5 bases and J lost 8 bases. The CDR3 runs 13 residues. The TCR comes from a woman in her twenties or thirties in good health. The source material was naive CD4+ T cells sorted from blood. Subset reported: CD45RA+ positively selected. This sequence joins TRBV7-8 and TRBJ1-2, with 7 bases aligning to TRBD1. In DNA form, the CDR3 reads TGTGCCAGCAGCGACAGGGAGTGGAAGGGCTACACCTTC. Its protein product is CASSDREWKGYTF.